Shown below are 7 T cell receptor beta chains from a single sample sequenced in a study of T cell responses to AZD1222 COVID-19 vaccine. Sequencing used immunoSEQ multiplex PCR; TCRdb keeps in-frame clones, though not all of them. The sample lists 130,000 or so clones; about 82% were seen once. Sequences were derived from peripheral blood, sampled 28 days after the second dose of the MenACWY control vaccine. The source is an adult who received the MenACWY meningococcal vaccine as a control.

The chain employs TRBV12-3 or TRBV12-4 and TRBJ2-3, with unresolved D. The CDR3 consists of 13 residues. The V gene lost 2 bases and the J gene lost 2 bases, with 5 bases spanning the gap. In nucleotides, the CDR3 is TGTGCCAGCAGTTTAATGGTCACAGATACGCAGTATTTT. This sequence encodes CASSLMVTDTQYF.

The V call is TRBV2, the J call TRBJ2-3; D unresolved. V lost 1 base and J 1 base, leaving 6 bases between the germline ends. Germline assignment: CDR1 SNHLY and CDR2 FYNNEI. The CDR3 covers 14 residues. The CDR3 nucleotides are TGTGCCAGCAGTGAAGGACAACGCACAGATACGCAGTATTTT. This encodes CASSEGQRTDTQYF.

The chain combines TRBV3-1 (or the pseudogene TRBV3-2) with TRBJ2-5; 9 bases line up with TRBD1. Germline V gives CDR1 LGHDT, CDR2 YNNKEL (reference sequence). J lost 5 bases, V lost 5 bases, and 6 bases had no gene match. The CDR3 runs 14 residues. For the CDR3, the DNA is TGTGCCAGCAGCGCTCGGACAGGGGTGGAGACCCAGTACTTC. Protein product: CASSARTGVETQYF.

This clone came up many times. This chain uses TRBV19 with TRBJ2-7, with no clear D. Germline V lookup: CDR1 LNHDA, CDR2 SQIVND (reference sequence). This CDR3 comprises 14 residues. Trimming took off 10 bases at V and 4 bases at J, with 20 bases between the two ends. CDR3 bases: TGTGCCACCGCTAAGGGTTGTACCGCATACGAGCAGTACGTC. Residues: CATAKGCTAYEQYV.

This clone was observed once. The DNA for the CDR3 is TGTGCCATCAGTGAGTCATTCGGGGACCACAATGAGCAGTTCTTC. This encodes CAISESFGDHNEQFF. The genes are TRBV10-3 and TRBJ2-1, with D perhaps matching TRBD1 or TRBD2 (5 bases each). With 0 bases removed from V and 5 bases from J, the gap between germline ends came to 11 bases. Germline values: CDR1 ENHRY, CDR2 SYGVKD. The CDR3 has 15 residues.

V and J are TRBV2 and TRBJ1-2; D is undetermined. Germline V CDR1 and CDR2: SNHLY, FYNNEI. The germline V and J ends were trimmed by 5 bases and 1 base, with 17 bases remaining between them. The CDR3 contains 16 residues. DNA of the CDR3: TGTGCCAGCAGTAACCCCATAGGCGGGGATAACTATGGCTACACCTTC. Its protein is CASSNPIGGDNYGYTF.

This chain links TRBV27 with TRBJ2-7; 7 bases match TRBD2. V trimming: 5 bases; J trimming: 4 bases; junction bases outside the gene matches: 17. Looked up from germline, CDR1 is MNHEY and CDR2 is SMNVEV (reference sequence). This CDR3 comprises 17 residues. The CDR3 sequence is CASSPLRETGLSYEQYV. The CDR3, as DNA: TGTGCCAGCAGTCCCCTGCGGGAGACGGGACTCTCTTACGAGCAGTACGTC.